The 12 T cell receptor beta chains in this list originate from one sample, sequenced in a study of T cell responses to AZD1222 COVID-19 vaccine. Clones were sequenced by immunoSEQ multiplex PCR, and TCRdb holds only the in-frame ones, with some missing. The sample yields over 70,000 clones, 60% to 85% seen once. Specimen: peripheral blood, collected 28 days after the second dose of the MenACWY control vaccine. These receptor sequences come from an adult who received the MenACWY meningococcal vaccine as a control.

This chain connects TRBV28 to TRBJ1-1; D unresolved. This CDR3 has 13 amino acids. Germline lookup yields CDR1 MDHEN and CDR2 SYDVKM. V lost 4 bases to trimming and J lost 0 bases, with 6 bases between them. This CDR3 is CASSWTLNTEAFF. In DNA form, the CDR3 reads TGTGCCAGCAGTTGGACTCTGAACACTGAAGCTTTCTTT.

The chain combines TRBV6-5 with TRBJ2-1; 12 nucleotides align to TRBD2. Germline lookup yields CDR1 MNHEY and CDR2 SVGAGI. V trimming: 6 bases; J trimming: 8 bases; junction bases outside the gene matches: 8. CDR3 length: 15 residues. The CDR3 bases are TGTGCCAGCAGCCAACTAGCGGGAGGAATTGATGAGCAGTTCTTC. It specifies CASSQLAGGIDEQFF.

The genes are TRBV30 and TRBJ1-4; TRBD1 aligns across 8 bases. The V and J ends lost 0 bases and 8 bases, in that order; junction bases with no gene match: 5. This CDR3 region has 14 residues. The germline V gene has CDR1 GTSNPN and CDR2 SVGIG (reference sequence). For the CDR3, the DNA is TGTGCCTGGAGTGTACCCAGGGGGCCCGAAAAACTGTTTTTT. Translation gives CAWSVPRGPEKLFF.

V is TRBV21-1 and J is TRBJ1-1. TRBV21-1 is listed as a pseudogene. CDR3 length: 14 amino acids. For the CDR3, the DNA is TGTGCCAGCAGCTTCCCCCTAGGGGAGACTGAAGCTTTCTTT. This codes for CASSFPLGETEAFF.

The chain combines TRBV13 with TRBJ2-1; D remains ambiguous. The CDR3 sequence is 15 residues long. Germline V gene lookup returns CDR1 PRHDT and CDR2 FYEKMQ (reference sequence). With 6 bases removed from V and 2 bases from J, the gap between germline ends came to 14 bases. Written as DNA, the CDR3 is TGTGCCAGCAGATTAAATCCTCAGCCCTACAATGAGCAGTTCTTC. This translates into CASRLNPQPYNEQFF.

This clone has a single count. V is TRBV6-2 or TRBV6-3 and J is TRBJ1-5; D perhaps matches TRBD1 (5 bases). Per the germline V gene, CDR1 is MNHEY and CDR2 is SVGEGT. With 3 bases removed from V and 1 base from J, the gap between germline ends came to 7 bases. The CDR3 has 14 amino acids. CDR3 nucleotide sequence: TGTGCCAGCAGTTATGGGGGAAGCAATCAGCCCCAGCATTTT. Protein: CASSYGGSNQPQHF.

V is TRBV28 and J is TRBJ2-3; no clear D gene. V dropped 4 bases and J dropped 5 bases, with 16 bases sitting between them. The CDR3 consists of 15 residues. Germline V gene lookup returns CDR1 MDHEN and CDR2 SYDVKM. CDR3 bases: TGTGCCAGCAGTTCCCGACCTGGATTCGGAGATACGCAGTATTTT. Translated, it gives CASSSRPGFGDTQYF. Drawing the rest from reference TRBV28 and TRBJ2-3, the complete variable domain is DVKVTQSSRYLVKRTGEKVFLECVQDMDHENMFWYRQDPGLGLRLIYFSYDVKMKEKGDIPEGYSVSREKKERFSLILESASTNQTSMYLCASSSRPGFGDTQYFGPGTRLTVL.

The V call is TRBV6-5, the J call TRBJ2-7; D ambiguous. The germline V gene has CDR1 MNHEY and CDR2 SVGAGI. Trimming took off 9 bases at V and 3 bases at J, with 6 bases between the two ends. This CDR3 comprises 10 residues. The CDR3 nucleotides are TGTGCCAGTATGGGCTACGAGCAGTACTTC. Its translation: CASMGYEQYF.

The V call is TRBV5-1, the J call TRBJ1-1; TRBD1 matches at 8 bases. This CDR3 is 14 amino acids long. The V gene end was trimmed by 1 base and the J gene end by 5 bases; junction bases not matched to a gene: 4. Germline values: CDR1 SGHRS, CDR2 YFSETQ. The chain's CDR3 is CASSLLTGETEAFF. The DNA of the CDR3 is TGCGCCAGCAGCTTGCTGACAGGGGAAACTGAAGCTTTCTTT.

This clone was recorded only once. The chain recombines TRBV6-6 with TRBJ1-2, with TRBD1 as a possible D gene (5 bases). This CDR3 region has 13 residues. Trimming shortened V by 6 bases and J by 5 bases, and 13 bases separated the two germline ends. The germline CDR1 and CDR2 sequences are MNHNY and SVGAGI (reference sequence). CDR3 sequence: CASRGTGAYGYTF. The CDR3 nucleotides are TGTGCCAGCAGGGGGACCGGCGCTTATGGCTACACCTTC.

This chain uses TRBV10-2 with TRBJ1-4; D is unclear. CDR3 length equals 15 residues. The germline V gene encodes CDR1 WSHSY and CDR2 SAAADI. V was trimmed by 6 bases and J by 5 bases, leaving 16 bases between them. The CDR3 sequence: CASRPGSEPNEKLFF. In DNA, the CDR3 is TGCGCCAGCAGGCCAGGATCCGAACCAAATGAAAAACTGTTTTTT.

The chain has TRBV7-8 and TRBJ2-1, with TRBD2 matching over 7 bases. There are 17 residues in the CDR3. Germline CDR1 reads SGHVS; CDR2 reads FQNEAQ. Losses at the gene ends were 4 bases for V and 7 bases for J; bases not matched to a gene: 16. This chain's CDR3 is CASSSHRVWEGQNEQFF. The CDR3 nucleotides are TGTGCCAGCAGCTCCCACCGGGTGTGGGAGGGCCAAAATGAGCAGTTCTTC.